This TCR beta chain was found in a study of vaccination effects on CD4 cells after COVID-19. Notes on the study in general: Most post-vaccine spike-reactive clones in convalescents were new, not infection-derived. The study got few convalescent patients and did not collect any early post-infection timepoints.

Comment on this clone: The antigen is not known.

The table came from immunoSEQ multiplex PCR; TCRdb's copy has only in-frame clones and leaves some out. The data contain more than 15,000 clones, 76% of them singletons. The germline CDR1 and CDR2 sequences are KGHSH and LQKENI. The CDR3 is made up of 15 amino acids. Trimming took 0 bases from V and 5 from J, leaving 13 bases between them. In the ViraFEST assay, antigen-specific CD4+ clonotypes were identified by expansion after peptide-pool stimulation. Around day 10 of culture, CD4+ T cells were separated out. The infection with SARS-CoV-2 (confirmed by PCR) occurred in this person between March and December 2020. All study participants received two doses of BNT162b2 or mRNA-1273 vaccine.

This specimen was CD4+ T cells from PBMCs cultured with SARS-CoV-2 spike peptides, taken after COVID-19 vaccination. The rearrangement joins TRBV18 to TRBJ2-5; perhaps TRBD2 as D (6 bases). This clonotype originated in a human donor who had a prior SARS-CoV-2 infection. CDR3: CASSPPSRAGETQYF. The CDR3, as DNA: TGTGCCAGCTCACCACCTTCACGTGCGGGGGAGACCCAGTACTTC.